Described below is a single TCR beta chain sequence and its context. This clone showed up many times. It lacks a known antigen. One base away there is no much larger clone; base qualities are not given. The source of the sample is a study of metastatic and nonmetastatic thyroid tumors (dated by TCRdb to 2018 to 2020). For context, the study as a whole: Repertoires were compared across peripheral blood and tumor or nodule tissue samples from malignant and benign thyroid patients. Overall study results and their limits: TCR beta diversity was reported as significantly higher in malignant tumors than in benign nodules, in both blood and tumor samples.

Reading from cysteine to phenylalanine, the CDR3 counts 14 amino acids. Only the CDR3 DNA is retained, 42 bases long and in frame from the first base. The germline V gene supplies CDR1 MNHEY and CDR2 SVGEGT. The V end loses 0 bases and the J end loses 7 bases, and a stretch of 9 bases separates them. None of the patients had been given any treatment before thyroid surgery. Using T-cell receptor beta sequencing, the researchers looked back retrospectively at clinical samples from patients, gathered between about 2012 and 2019. The protocol used for the library was PCR. Reads for this sample came from an Illumina HiSeq 4000. High-throughput sequencing was used to profile the CDR3 region of the TCR beta-chain in every patient. Per the source publication's procedure: Drawing on CDR3 differences between clinicopathological groups, the researchers built a classifier meant to tell apart patients with distant-metastatic papillary thyroid cancer. The Shannon index was used to assess repertoire diversity, and the Morisita-Horn index was used to assess tumor-blood repertoire similarity. The public reads were quality trimmed at Q25 with fastp and then assembled into clones with MiXCR by TCRdb, keeping productive beta chains. TCRdb, rather than the study authors, made the V and J calls. In all, the sample holds some 30,000 clones, and 9.5% to 14% of those were seen once. 16% of the sample comes from the top ten.

This sequence originates from a female donor with papillary thyroid cancer or a benign thyroid nodule (not recorded which). Some clones in this sample may be carry-over from other donors' samples. The chain links TRBV6-2 or TRBV6-3 with TRBJ1-4, with no confident D gene call. The sequencing input was blood. The CDR3 protein sequence reads: CASSYSTDPEKLFF. The DNA sequence is TGTGCCAGCAGTTACTCGACTGATCCTGAAAAACTGTTTTTT.